This entry is about one T cell receptor (beta chain). Trimming removed 1 base from V and 6 bases from J, with 13 bases in between. Germline CDR1 and CDR2: GTSNPN and SVGIG (reference sequence). This CDR3 is built from 14 residues. These data are taken from a study of OX40 agonist ivuxolimab in advanced cancers. Turning to the study itself: Eligibility rules accepted prior anti-PD-1, anti-PD-L1 or anti-CTLA-4 therapy, and approximately 40% had some.

The protocol was immunoSEQ multiplex PCR, while the TCRdb copy is restricted to in-frame clones and leaves out a portion. Of some 19,000 clones listed, around four fifths were seen once; the top ten hold 30% to 35%. This TCR came from an adult with an advanced solid tumor such as melanoma, head and neck, liver or kidney cancer. This sample comprised CD4+ or CD8+ T cells sorted from blood, obtained in a trial of the OX40 agonist ivuxolimab. The chain is built from TRBV30 and TRBJ2-1; D gene ambiguous. CDR3 bases: TGTGCCTGGAGTGAGGACCGGGCCGGCAATGAGCAGTTCTTC. Its translation is CAWSEDRAGNEQFF. Full variable domain (rest looked up from reference TRBV30 and TRBJ2-1): SQTIHQWPATLVQPVGSPLSLECTVEGTSNPNLYWYRQAAGRGLQLLFYSVGIGQISSEVPQNLSASRPQDRQFILSSKKLLLSDSGFYLCAWSEDRAGNEQFFGPGTRLTVL.